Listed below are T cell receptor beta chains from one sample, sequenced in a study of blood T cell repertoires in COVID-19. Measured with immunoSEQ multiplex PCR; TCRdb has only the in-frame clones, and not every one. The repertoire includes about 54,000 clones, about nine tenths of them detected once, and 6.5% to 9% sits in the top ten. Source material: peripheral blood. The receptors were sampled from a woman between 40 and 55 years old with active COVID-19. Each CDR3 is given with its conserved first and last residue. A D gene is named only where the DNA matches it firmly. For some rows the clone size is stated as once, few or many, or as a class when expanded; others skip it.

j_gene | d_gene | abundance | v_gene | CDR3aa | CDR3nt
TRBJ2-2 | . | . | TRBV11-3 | CASSLGGYNTGELFF | TGTGCCAGCAGCTTAGGAGGGTATAACACCGGGGAGCTGTTTTTT
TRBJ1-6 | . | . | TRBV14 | CASSPPGFQSPLHF | TGTGCCAGCAGCCCCCCAGGGTTCCAATCACCCCTCCACTTT
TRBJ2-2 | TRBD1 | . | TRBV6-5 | CASNKDRGRIGELFF | TGTGCCAGCAATAAGGACAGGGGGCGGATCGGGGAGCTGTTTTTT
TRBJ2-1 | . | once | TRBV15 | CATRTDRSRSSYNEQFF | TGTGCCACCAGGACCGACCGGAGTCGTAGCTCCTACAATGAGCAGTTCTTC
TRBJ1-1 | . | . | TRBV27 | CASSTSGRGLAEAFF | TGTGCCAGCAGTACCTCGGGGAGGGGTTTGGCTGAAGCTTTCTTT
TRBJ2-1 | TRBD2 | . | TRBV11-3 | CASSLRIPRGGSHNEQFF | TGTGCCAGCAGCTTAAGAATCCCGCGGGGGGGGTCCCACAATGAGCAGTTCTTC
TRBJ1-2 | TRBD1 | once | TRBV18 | CASSPTGIGTGRPLHGYTF | TGTGCCAGCTCACCGACCGGGATAGGGACAGGGAGACCCCTGCATGGCTACACCTTC
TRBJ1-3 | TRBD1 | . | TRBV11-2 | CASSWIGTGGNTIYF | TGTGCCAGCAGCTGGATCGGGACAGGTGGAAACACCATATATTTT
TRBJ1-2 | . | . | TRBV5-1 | CASSLGVTGNYGYTF | TGCGCCAGCAGCTTGGGTGTGACCGGGAACTATGGCTACACCTTC
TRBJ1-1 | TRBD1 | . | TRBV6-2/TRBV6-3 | CASSRTGGEAFF | TGTGCCAGCAGCCGGACAGGGGGCGAAGCTTTCTTT
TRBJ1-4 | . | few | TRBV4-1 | CASSHYSATNEKLFF | TGCGCCAGCAGCCATTATTCTGCAACTAATGAAAAACTGTTTTTT
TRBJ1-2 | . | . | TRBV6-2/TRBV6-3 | CASSYDGPGGYTF | TGTGCCAGCAGTTACGACGGCCCGGGGGGCTACACCTTC
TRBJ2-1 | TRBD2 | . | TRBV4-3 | CASSQDTGGSYNEQFF | TGCGCCAGCAGCCAAGATACGGGGGGTTCCTACAATGAGCAGTTCTTC
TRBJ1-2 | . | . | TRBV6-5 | CASSYSDTLYGYTF | TGTGCCAGCAGTTACTCAGACACCCTCTATGGCTACACCTTC
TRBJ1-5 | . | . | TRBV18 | CASSPDRNQPQHF | TGTGCCAGCTCACCTGACAGGAATCAGCCCCAGCATTTT
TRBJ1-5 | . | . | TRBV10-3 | CAISEGGLNQPQHF | TGTGCCATCAGTGAGGGGGGCCTCAATCAGCCCCAGCATTTT
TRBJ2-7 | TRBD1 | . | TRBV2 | CATGATAPYEQYF | TGTGCGACAGGGGCCACAGCCCCCTACGAGCAGTACTTC
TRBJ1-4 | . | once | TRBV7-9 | CASSPNRSNEKLFF | TGTGCCAGCAGCCCCAACAGGTCTAATGAAAAACTGTTTTTT
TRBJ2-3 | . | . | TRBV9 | CASSVSGTDTQYF | TGTGCCAGCAGCGTATCCGGGACAGATACGCAGTATTTT
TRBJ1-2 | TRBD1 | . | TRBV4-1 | CASSQMAPIRRDRGNYGYTF | TGCGCCAGCAGCCAAATGGCACCAATTCGCCGGGACAGGGGGAACTATGGCTACACCTTC
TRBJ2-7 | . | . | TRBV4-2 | CASSQVATGSYEQYF | TGTGCCAGCAGCCAAGTAGCCACCGGCTCCTACGAGCAGTACTTC
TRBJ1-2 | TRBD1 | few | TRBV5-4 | CASSHDRGYGYTF | TGTGCCAGCAGCCATGACAGGGGCTATGGCTACACCTTC
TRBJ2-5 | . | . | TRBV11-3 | CASSLDLGQRQETQYF | TGTGCCAGCAGCTTAGACCTCGGACAGCGACAAGAGACCCAGTACTTC
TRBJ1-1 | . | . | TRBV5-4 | CYLGGVNTEAFF | TGTTACCTGGGAGGGGTTAACACTGAAGCTTTCTTT
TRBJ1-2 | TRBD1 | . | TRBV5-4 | CASSLEDRVSGYTF | TGTGCCAGCAGCTTGGAGGACAGGGTGTCTGGCTACACCTTC
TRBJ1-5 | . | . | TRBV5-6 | CASSLTTGNQPQHF | TGTGCCAGCAGCTTGACTACAGGGAATCAGCCCCAGCATTTT
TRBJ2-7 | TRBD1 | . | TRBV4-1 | CASSQAETGGGSEQYF | TGCGCCAGCAGCCAAGCAGAGACAGGGGGCGGATCCGAGCAGTACTTC
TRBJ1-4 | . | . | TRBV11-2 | CASSRRIQGSRAELFF | TGTGCCAGCAGCCGTCGCATTCAGGGGTCCAGGGCGGAACTGTTTTTT
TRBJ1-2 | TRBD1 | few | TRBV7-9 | CASSLRDRDGGYTF | TGTGCCAGCAGCTTACGGGACAGGGACGGTGGCTACACCTTC
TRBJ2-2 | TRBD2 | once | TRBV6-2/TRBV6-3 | CASSARGGGNTGELFF | TGTGCCAGCAGCGCGAGGGGCGGGGGAAACACCGGGGAGCTGTTTTTT
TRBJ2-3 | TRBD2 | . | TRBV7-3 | CASSSGLAGVTDTQYF | TGTGCCAGCAGCTCCGGACTAGCGGGGGTCACAGATACGCAGTATTTT